These 20 T cell receptor beta chains originate from one sample sequenced in a study of cytomegalovirus exposure and HLA in healthy donors. Primers: 60 Vbeta forward and 13 Jbeta reverse. Data came from immunoSEQ multiplex PCR; TCRdb stores just in-frame clones and leaves some out. The sample includes roughly 150,000 clones, roughly 84% seen only once; the top ten take approximately 1.2%. Material for sequencing was PBMCs. These receptors were obtained from a boy aged 2 to 9 in good health and CMV-seronegative.

This chain uses TRBV19 with TRBJ2-7, with 11 positions matching TRBD2. Per germline, CDR1 LNHDA and CDR2 SQIVND (reference sequence). V lost 4 bases and J lost 4; bases outside the gene matches: 6. This CDR3 has 15 amino acids. Here the CDR3 reads CASSTTTSGRYEQYF. The CDR3 coding sequence is TGTGCCAGTAGTACAACAACTAGCGGGAGATACGAGCAGTACTTC.

The V call is TRBV5-6, the J call TRBJ1-2, with D perhaps TRBD1 (6 bases). The CDR3 is 14 amino acids. V dropped 4 bases and J dropped 12 bases, with 22 bases sitting between them. Looked up from germline, CDR1 is SGHDT and CDR2 is YYEEEE. CDR3 loop: CASSLGVDSGGHTF. In DNA, the CDR3 is TGTGCCAGCAGCCTAGGTGTAGATTCGGGGGGCCACACCTTC.

The chain joins TRBV19 to TRBJ1-3; D perhaps matches TRBD1 (5 bases). Germline V gene sequence: CDR1 LNHDA, CDR2 SQIVND (reference sequence). This CDR3 spans 15 amino acids. V lost 8 bases to trimming and J lost 0 bases, with 14 bases between them. CDR3 nucleotide sequence: TGTGCCAGTCATTGGGGCGCTAGCTCTGGAAACACCATATATTTT. Protein: CASHWGASSGNTIYF.

V is TRBV28 and J is TRBJ1-2; D perhaps matches TRBD1 (6 bases). CDR3 length: 13 amino acids. Trimming pared 5 bases from V and 6 bases from J, leaving 13 bases between. Germline V gene data show CDR1 as MDHEN and CDR2 as SYDVKM. The CDR3 bases are TGTGCCAGCAGTACAGGGACCGGGAATGGCTACACCTTC. It codes for CASSTGTGNGYTF.

V gene TRBV12-5 combines with J gene TRBJ2-1; perhaps TRBD2 as D (6 bases). The CDR3 is 16 residues long. From germline, CDR1 is LGHNT and CDR2 FRNRAP. V was cut by 1 base and J by 0 bases, with 10 bases left in between. CDR3 loop: CASGLDGGSSYNEQFF. The CDR3 DNA reads as TGTGCTAGTGGTTTGGACGGGGGTAGCTCCTACAATGAGCAGTTCTTC.

The rearrangement uses TRBV29-1 and TRBJ2-7; 14 bases align to TRBD2. Trimming removed 5 bases from V and 6 bases from J; junction bases left unmatched: 6. This CDR3 region has 14 residues. Per germline, CDR1 SQVTM and CDR2 ANQGSEA. The CDR3 DNA reads as TGCAGCGTTCCAGGACTAGCGGGAGGCTCCGAGCAGTACTTC. Its translation: CSVPGLAGGSEQYF.

The chain is built from TRBV29-1 and TRBJ2-2; 9 bases line up with TRBD2. Germline CDR1 and CDR2: SQVTM and ANQGSEA. This CDR3 region has 16 residues. V trimming: 1 base; J trimming: 0 bases; junction bases outside the gene matches: 3. The CDR3 is CSVEGTSDTNTGELFF. CDR3 in DNA: TGCAGCGTTGAAGGGACTAGCGATACGAACACCGGGGAGCTGTTTTTT.

V gene TRBV28 combines with J gene TRBJ1-2; 11 bases fit TRBD1. V dropped 4 bases and J dropped 0; count of bases not matched to a gene: 10. Germline V gene data show CDR1 as MDHEN and CDR2 as SYDVKM. The CDR3 contains 18 residues. The DNA for the CDR3 is TGTGCCAGCAGTTCCACCGGGACAGGGGGTAGCCCTAACTATGGCTACACCTTC. Translation: CASSSTGTGGSPNYGYTF.

This clone turned up a few times. The V gene is TRBV9, the J gene TRBJ2-3; D is possibly TRBD2 (6 bases). Germline CDR1 is SGDLS and CDR2 is YYNGEE. The CDR3 sequence is 14 residues long. Deletions cut 3 bases from V and 3 bases from J, with 11 bases between. CDR3 sequence: CASSAGEPTDTQYF. CDR3 DNA sequence: TGTGCCAGCAGCGCGGGGGAGCCTACAGATACGCAGTATTTT.

This chain uses TRBV7-9 with TRBJ2-5, with 7 bases identical to TRBD1. J was trimmed by 5 bases and V by 4 bases; bases with no gene match: 7. In germline, CDR1 is SEHNR, CDR2 FQNEAQ (reference sequence). The CDR3 sequence is 14 residues long. The CDR3 nucleotides read TGTGCCAGCAGCTCCTCAACAGGGGCTGAGACCCAGTACTTC. Protein sequence: CASSSSTGAETQYF. Drawing the rest from reference TRBV7-9 and TRBJ2-5, the complete variable domain is DTGVSQNPRHKITKRGQNVTFRCDPISEHNRLYWYRQTLGQGPEFLTYFQNEAQLEKSRLLSDRFSAERPKGSFSTLEIQRTEQGDSAMYLCASSSSTGAETQYFGPGTRLLVL.

This clone was counted only a few times. The J gene is TRBJ1-2, the V gene TRBV7-7, with TRBD1 matching 8 bases. The CDR3 loop spans 17 amino acids. Losses at the gene ends were 3 bases for V and 3 bases for J; bases not matched to a gene: 12. CDR1 and CDR2 (germline): SSHAT, FNYEAQ (reference sequence). CDR3 nucleotides: TGTGCCAGCAGCTTTGGAATCAGGGGGCTTGGGGACTATGGCTACACCTTC. Amino acids: CASSFGIRGLGDYGYTF.

The genes are TRBV29-1 and TRBJ2-1; 9 nucleotides align to TRBD2. This CDR3 contains 12 residues. Germline-derived CDR1 and CDR2 are SQVTM and ANQGSEA. In DNA, the CDR3 is TGCAGTGCGCTAGCGGGATCGAATGAGCAGTTCTTC. The encoded protein is CSALAGSNEQFF.

This clone came up once. CDR3 loop: CASSFTGNEQFF. The CDR3 DNA reads TGTGCCAGCAGCTTCACGGGGAATGAGCAGTTCTTC. The gene calls are TRBV5-6 and TRBJ2-1; TRBD2 might be the D (5 bases). V lost 2 bases, J lost 7 bases, and 7 bases lay in between. The CDR3 extends over 12 amino acids. CDR1 and CDR2 from the germline V gene are SGHDT and YYEEEE.

This clone occurred once. The chain employs TRBV27 and TRBJ1-3, with D unresolved. V lost 4 bases to trimming and J lost 3 bases, with 10 bases between them. From germline, CDR1 is MNHEY and CDR2 SMNVEV (reference sequence). This CDR3 contains 14 residues. Here the CDR3 DNA reads TGTGCCAGCAGTTACCTGCCAGGTGGAAACACCATATATTTT. Protein: CASSYLPGGNTIYF.

This clone is a singleton in its sample. One junction end disagrees with the germline gene, perhaps due to a read error. V gene TRBV6-4 combines with J gene TRBJ2-6; possible D gene TRBD1, 5 bases. The CDR3 covers 14 residues. The germline gives CDR1 MRHNA, CDR2 SNTAGT. The CDR3 DNA reads TGTGCCAGCCGCCCTGGGGCTGGGGCCAACGGCCTGACTTTC. It codes for CASRPGAGANGLTF.

The CDR3 nucleotides read TGTGCCAGCAGCTTTCTTGCGGGGGCGCAAGAGACCCAGTACTTC. This codes for CASSFLAGAQETQYF. This rearrangement joins TRBV7-2 to TRBJ2-5; D may be TRBD2 (7 bases). CDR3 length: 15 amino acids. The germline V and J ends were trimmed by 3 bases and 2 bases, with 13 bases remaining between them. Germline V lookup: CDR1 SGHTA, CDR2 FQGNSA.

The rearrangement joins TRBV7-6 to TRBJ1-1, with D unresolved. The germline CDR1 and CDR2 sequences are SGHVS and FNYEAQ. The CDR3 runs to 13 residues. Trimming pared 0 bases from V and 4 bases from J, leaving 6 bases between. CDR3 sequence reads: CASSLAEGTEAFF. The CDR3 nucleotides read TGTGCCAGCAGCTTAGCCGAGGGCACTGAAGCTTTCTTT.

Note on this clone: Germline is not matched at one junction end, which may reflect a read error. This CDR3 reads CSVEFGSRQGKNSQYF. In nucleotides, the CDR3 is TGCAGCGTTGAATTTGGTTCTAGACAGGGGAAAAACAGTCAGTACTTC. The chain carries TRBV29-1 and TRBJ2-4; 8 bases align to TRBD1. CDR3 size: 16 residues. CDR1 is SQVTM, CDR2 ANQGSEA, per germline.

The chain joins TRBV9 to TRBJ1-1; perhaps TRBD1 as D (5 bases). V was clipped by 4 bases and J by 4 bases, with 11 bases between them. Looked up from germline, CDR1 is SGDLS and CDR2 is YYNGEE. CDR3 length: 13 amino acids. CDR3 sequence reads: CASSPQGGTEAFF. DNA of the CDR3: TGTGCCAGCAGCCCCCAGGGCGGCACTGAAGCTTTCTTT. The full variable domain, with the rest looked up from reference TRBV9 and TRBJ1-1, is DSGVTQTPKHLITATGQRVTLRCSPRSGDLSVYWYQQSLDQGLQFLIQYYNGEERAKGNILERFSAQQFPDLHSELNLSSLELGDSALYFCASSPQGGTEAFFGQGTRLTVV.

The chain has TRBV6-5 and TRBJ2-3, with D perhaps TRBD1 (6 bases). The CDR3 length is 15 residues. Between the trimmed V and J ends, which lost 6 bases and 3 bases, there was a span of 16 bases. The germline V gene encodes CDR1 MNHEY and CDR2 SVGAGI. The CDR3 coding sequence is TGTGCCAGCAGCTTAACAGGGTCGAGGACAGATACGCAGTATTTT. It encodes CASSLTGSRTDTQYF.